These T cell receptor beta chains were read from a single sample in a study of cytomegalovirus exposure and HLA in healthy donors. Repertoires were generated with immunoSEQ multiplex PCR, while TCRdb's copy carries only in-frame clones and drops some. This repertoire shows hundreds of thousands of clones, 88% found once; its top ten account for around 0.9%. Sequencing was carried out using PBMCs. The receptors come from a woman between 18 and 29 years old in good health and CMV-seronegative. Each CDR3 is given with its conserved first and last residue. The D gene is left open where the match is weak. Where a row states a size, it is once, few, many or the class of an expanded clone; other rows omit it.

j_call	v_call	d_call	clone_size	cdr3_aa	cdr3_nt
TRBJ1-5	TRBV19	-	-	CASSLKDSSNQPQHF	TGTGCCAGTAGTTTAAAGGACAGTAGCAATCAGCCCCAGCATTTT
TRBJ2-1	TRBV14	TRBD2	-	CASSRLGGAYNEQFF	TGTGCCAGCAGTCGCCTGGGGGGGGCCTACAATGAGCAGTTCTTC
TRBJ2-3	TRBV30	-	-	CAWTLLGMSASPDTQYF	TGTGCCTGGACTCTGTTGGGCATGTCGGCTTCTCCAGATACGCAGTATTTT
TRBJ2-7	TRBV28	-	-	CASTHLSGEQYF	TGTGCCAGCACCCACCTATCGGGTGAGCAGTACTTC
TRBJ1-1	TRBV13	-	-	CASSPAGRGSNTEAFF	TGTGCCAGCAGCCCAGCTGGTCGGGGGTCGAACACTGAAGCTTTCTTT
TRBJ1-2	TRBV28	TRBD1	-	CASTSRTGAVYYGYTF	TGTGCCAGCACCTCCCGCACAGGGGCGGTGTACTATGGCTACACCTTC
TRBJ2-7	TRBV7-6	TRBD2	-	CASSPLSGTSSYEQYF	TGTGCCAGCAGCCCCTTATCGGGGACTAGCTCCTACGAGCAGTACTTC
TRBJ2-2	TRBV7-9	-	-	CASSLAFLTGELFF	TGTGCCAGCAGCTTAGCGTTCCTCACCGGGGAGCTGTTTTTT
TRBJ1-5	TRBV27	-	once	CASSPIQGFRQNQPQHF	TGTGCCAGCAGTCCAATACAGGGTTTCAGGCAAAATCAGCCCCAGCATTTT
TRBJ2-7	TRBV5-1	-	-	CASSRQPAPYEQYF	TGCGCCAGCAGCCGACAACCAGCCCCCTACGAGCAGTACTTC
TRBJ2-1	TRBV27	-	-	CASSPRLVVYNEQFF	TGTGCCAGCAGTCCCCGACTAGTCGTCTACAATGAGCAGTTCTTC
TRBJ2-3	TRBV7-2	TRBD1	-	CASSMTGVFTDTQYF	TGTGCCAGCAGCATGACAGGGGTGTTCACAGATACGCAGTATTTT
TRBJ2-7	TRBV19	TRBD1	-	CASTVGTGSTYEQYF	TGTGCCAGTACGGTAGGGACAGGGTCAACCTACGAGCAGTACTTC
TRBJ2-3	TRBV29-1	TRBD2	-	CSAGGGSGTDTQYF	TGCAGCGCGGGAGGGGGTTCGGGGACAGATACGCAGTATTTT
TRBJ2-7	TRBV5-6	TRBD2	-	CASSSTYKLAGGPEQYF	TGTGCCAGCAGCTCCACATACAAACTAGCGGGAGGGCCCGAGCAGTACTTC
TRBJ2-7	TRBV7-9	TRBD1	few	CASSFRQGARYEQYF	TGTGCCAGCAGCTTCCGACAGGGGGCTCGGTACGAGCAGTACTTC
TRBJ2-7	TRBV9	TRBD1	-	CASSAHGQGAVYEQYF	TGTGCCAGCAGCGCCCACGGACAGGGGGCCGTCTACGAGCAGTACTTC
TRBJ2-7	TRBV10-3	-	once	CASREEAGSYEQYF	TGTGCCTCCCGAGAGGAGGCAGGATCCTACGAGCAGTACTTC
TRBJ2-7	TRBV5-6	TRBD2	-	CASSTGSGRIREEQYF	TGTGCCAGCAGCACGGGTAGCGGGAGGATACGGGAAGAGCAGTACTTC
TRBJ2-2	TRBV5-1	-	-	CASRPQGSTGELFF	TGCGCCAGCAGACCGCAGGGCAGCACCGGGGAGCTGTTTTTT
TRBJ1-3	TRBV6-1	-	-	CASSEQGSGNTIYF	TGTGCCAGCAGTGAACAGGGCTCTGGAAACACCATATATTTT
TRBJ2-1	TRBV4-3	TRBD2	-	CASSQVWAGAGEQFF	TGCGCCAGCAGCCAAGTTTGGGCGGGAGCAGGTGAGCAGTTCTTC
TRBJ1-2	TRBV6-6	TRBD1	-	CASRDFRGENYGYTF	TGTGCCAGCAGAGACTTCAGGGGGGAGAACTATGGCTACACCTTC
TRBJ1-1	TRBV4-1	-	-	CASSQGLSEAFF	TGCGCCAGCAGTCAGGGACTTTCTGAAGCTTTCTTT
TRBJ1-2	TRBV6-5	-	-	CASTGGLGYTF	TGTGCCAGCACCGGCGGGCTCGGCTACACCTTC
TRBJ2-7	TRBV5-6	-	-	CASSHILDRNLYEQYF	TGTGCCAGCAGCCACATCCTCGACAGAAACCTCTACGAGCAGTACTTC
TRBJ2-7	TRBV2	TRBD1	-	CASSAGGTGQPYF	TGTGCCAGCAGTGCCGGCGGGACAGGGCAGCCGTACTTC
TRBJ1-1	TRBV29-1	-	-	CSVEVQGMNTEAFF	TGCAGCGTTGAAGTTCAGGGAATGAACACTGAAGCTTTCTTT
TRBJ2-1	TRBV5-1	TRBD1	-	CASSANRGLVYNEQFF	TGCGCCAGCAGCGCGAACAGGGGGCTTGTATACAATGAGCAGTTCTTC
TRBJ1-5	TRBV11-2	TRBD1	-	CASSKLGQSNQPQHF	TGTGCCAGCAGCAAACTGGGACAGAGCAATCAGCCCCAGCATTTT
TRBJ1-1	TRBV9	-	-	CASSVAGRGTEAFF	TGTGCCAGCAGCGTAGCAGGGAGGGGCACTGAAGCTTTCTTT
TRBJ1-2	TRBV28	-	-	CASSLLQGSYYGYTF	TGTGCCAGCAGTTTACTCCAGGGTTCATACTATGGCTACACCTTC
TRBJ2-5	TRBV2	-	-	CASSVTGVLILASEQTQYF	TGTGCCAGCAGTGTAACAGGGGTTCTCATATTGGCTAGCGAACAGACCCAGTACTTC
TRBJ2-7	TRBV6-1	TRBD1	-	CASRNRDRGYEQYF	TGTGCCAGCAGGAACCGGGACAGGGGCTACGAGCAGTACTTC
TRBJ2-7	TRBV6-5	TRBD2	-	CASRISGSGYEQYF	TGTGCCAGCAGAATTAGCGGGAGTGGGTACGAGCAGTACTTC
TRBJ2-7	TRBV10-3	-	-	CAISDGGRYEQYF	TGTGCCATCTCTGATGGGGGGAGGTACGAGCAGTACTTC
TRBJ1-6	TRBV18	TRBD1	-	CASSTTGEASPLHF	TGTGCCAGCTCAACTACAGGGGAGGCGTCACCCCTCCACTTT
TRBJ1-4	TRBV25-1	TRBD1	-	CASSEYRTGVEKLFF	TGTGCCAGCAGTGAATATAGGACAGGGGTCGAAAAACTGTTTTTT
TRBJ2-1	TRBV6-5	TRBD2	-	CASRRAGPYNEQFF	TGTGCCAGCAGACGAGCGGGACCTTACAATGAGCAGTTCTTC
TRBJ2-1	TRBV7-9	TRBD2	-	CASSLVRLAGPNNEQFF	TGTGCCAGCAGCTTAGTGCGTCTAGCGGGACCCAACAATGAGCAGTTCTTC
TRBJ2-7	TRBV10-2	-	few	CASKKYRDTYEQYF	TGCGCCAGCAAAAAATACAGGGATACCTACGAGCAGTACTTC
TRBJ2-7	TRBV7-9	TRBD2	-	CASSLRTAGVTYEQYF	TGTGCCAGCAGCTTACGTACAGCGGGAGTGACCTACGAGCAGTACTTC
TRBJ2-7	TRBV28	-	-	CASSFAAGAYYEQYF	TGTGCCAGCAGTTTTGCGGCGGGGGCCTACTACGAGCAGTACTTC
TRBJ1-4	TRBV10-2	TRBD1	few	CASSRRDRGWEKLFF	TGCGCCAGCAGTCGGAGGGACAGGGGTTGGGAAAAACTGTTTTTT
TRBJ2-3	TRBV29-1	TRBD1	-	CSVEGTGGNPQYF	TGCAGCGTTGAGGGGACAGGGGGAAACCCGCAGTATTTT
TRBJ2-1	TRBV11-1	TRBD2	-	CASSFGTSGRGEQFF	TGTGCCAGCAGCTTTGGGACTAGCGGGAGAGGTGAGCAGTTCTTC
TRBJ2-3	TRBV9	TRBD2	-	CASSPGTSGVDTQYF	TGTGCCAGCAGCCCTGGGACTAGCGGAGTAGATACGCAGTATTTT
TRBJ2-2	TRBV27	-	-	CASSLSRFTGELFF	TGTGCCAGCAGTTTGTCGCGTTTTACCGGGGAGCTGTTTTTT
TRBJ1-6	TRBV28	-	-	CASSPNSPLHF	TGTGCCAGCAGTCCGAATTCACCCCTCCACTTT
TRBJ2-7	TRBV5-1	TRBD1	-	CASSGQDRGLSYEQYF	TGCGCCAGCAGCGGACAGGACAGGGGGCTCTCCTACGAGCAGTACTTC
TRBJ1-1	TRBV19	-	-	CASSIRRQNTEAFF	TGTGCCAGTAGTATCCGACGACAGAACACTGAAGCTTTCTTT